This T cell receptor (beta chain) was recovered during a study of tissue T cells after allogeneic stem cell transplantation. Only in-frame clones appear in the TCRdb table, and some are missing; sequencing was by immunoSEQ multiplex PCR. The data contain roughly 6,600 clones, less than 55% of them seen just once; the ten biggest clones take up 7.7%. With respect to this clone: Genes here carry mouse names. From the germline J gene comes the end of the CDR3, since the read stops 1 residue before it.

As for time point: mouse harvest day 7 after allogeneic transplant. Each mouse received 10^7 T-cell-depleted marrow cells plus 10^6 splenic CD5+ T cells by tail vein. V was cut by 1 base and J by 5 bases, with 8 bases left in between. The germline gives CDR1 NSQYPW, CDR2 LRSPGD (reference sequence). The CDR3 totals 13 residues. The chain carries TRBV1 and TRBJ1-1, with D possibly being TRBD1 (5 bases). The source of this sequence is a female BALB/c mouse given C57BL/6 T cells with graft-versus-host disease after an allogeneic hematopoietic cell transplant. Sequences were obtained from lymph node tissue. Partial CDR3 DNA: TGCACCTGCAGTGCAGGACAGTCTACAGAAGTCTTC. Encoded protein: CTCSAGQSTEVF. The entire CDR3 protein is CTCSAGQSTEVFF.